The 25 T cell receptor beta chains below were found in one sample sequenced in a study of shared clonotypes between healthy human individuals. Clones were read by immunoSEQ multiplex PCR, and TCRdb kept only the in-frame ones, dropping some. The sample records over 800,000 clones, almost 95% being singletons. Naive CD8 isolation took CD45RO-negative cells positively selected for CCR7 and excluded terminally differentiated effector memory CD45RA+ cells. Sequenced material: naive CD8+ T cells sorted from blood. The receptors derive from a man between 25 and 39 years old in good health.

The chain recombines TRBV10-3 with TRBJ2-1, with 7 bases lining up with TRBD1. There are 13 residues in the CDR3. Germline trimming cut 6 bases from V and 9 bases from J; bases unmatched to any gene: 8. The V gene's germline CDR1 is ENHRY and CDR2 SYGVKD. CDR3 loop: CAIRNLRGFEQFF. Written as DNA, the CDR3 is TGTGCCATCAGAAACCTCAGGGGGTTTGAGCAGTTCTTC.

The CDR3, as DNA: TGTGCCAGCAGCCCATCGGGACTAGCGGGAGGCGAGCAGTACTTC. It encodes CASSPSGLAGGEQYF. The chain links TRBV7-9 to TRBJ2-7, with 15 bases identical to TRBD2. Losses at the gene ends were 5 bases for V and 6 bases for J; bases not matched to a gene: 5. This CDR3 spans 15 amino acids. Looked up from germline, CDR1 is SEHNR and CDR2 is FQNEAQ (reference sequence).

This chain links TRBV6-5 with TRBJ2-1; TRBD2 matches at 8 bases. J lost 4 bases, V lost 5 bases, and 4 bases had no gene match. The CDR3 consists of 14 residues. CDR1 is MNHEY and CDR2 is SVGAGI in the germline V gene. CDR3 DNA sequence: TGTGCCAGCAGTGTCTCTAGCGGGTACAATGAGCAGTTCTTC. Its translation is CASSVSSGYNEQFF.

This clone was found a few times. This chain links TRBV6-4 with TRBJ2-1; the D is unclear. V was cut by 0 bases and J by 6 bases, with 6 bases left in between. In germline, CDR1 is MRHNA, CDR2 SNTAGT. The CDR3 is made up of 13 amino acids. The CDR3 nucleotides read TGTGCCAGCAGTGACTCGGACGTCAATGAGCAGTTCTTC. This encodes CASSDSDVNEQFF.

The genes are TRBV23-1 and TRBJ2-7; TRBD2 matches at 10 bases. TRBV23-1 is placed among ORFs of uncertain function. V gave up 2 bases and J gave up 4 bases; unmatched junction bases: 5. The CDR3 runs 15 residues. Here the CDR3 DNA reads TGCGCCAGCAGTCAAAGCGGGAGGGCTTGGTACGAGCAGTACTTC. Residues: CASSQSGRAWYEQYF.

V and J are TRBV6-5 and TRBJ1-1; D might be TRBD1 (5 bases). Deletions cut 6 bases from V and 4 bases from J, with 18 bases between. Per the germline V gene, CDR1 is MNHEY and CDR2 is SVGAGI. CDR3 length equals 15 residues. CDR3 sequence: CASSLVWGSFTEAFF. CDR3 DNA: TGTGCCAGCAGCCTCGTATGGGGGTCATTCACTGAAGCTTTCTTT.

The rearrangement links TRBV11-1 to TRBJ2-5; possibly TRBD2 for D (6 bases). CDR1 is SGHAT, CDR2 FQDESV, per germline (reference sequence). The CDR3 length is 15 residues. The V and J ends lost 1 base and 5 bases respectively, with 14 bases between them. CDR3 loop: CASSLGTGSSETQYF. The CDR3 nucleotides read TGTGCCAGCAGCTTAGGGACCGGGAGTAGCGAGACCCAGTACTTC.

The chain joins TRBV4-1 to TRBJ1-5, with 7 positions matching TRBD1. Unmatched junction bases numbered 9, after V lost 4 bases and J lost 6 bases. In germline, CDR1 is MGHRA, CDR2 YSYEKL. The CDR3 loop spans 15 amino acids. In DNA, the CDR3 is TGCGCCAGCAGCCCAGACAGGGACACGGGTCAGCCCCAGCATTTT. The encoded protein is CASSPDRDTGQPQHF.

The chain has TRBV5-6 and TRBJ2-1; 10 bases agree with TRBD1. The V segment lost 0 bases and the J segment 6 bases; nucleotides outside the gene matches: 6. Germline-derived CDR1 and CDR2 are SGHDT and YYEEEE. This CDR3 is 16 amino acids long. CDR3 loop: CASSLAPGQGINEQFF. DNA of the CDR3: TGTGCCAGCAGCTTGGCCCCGGGACAGGGGATCAATGAGCAGTTCTTC.

The rearrangement joins TRBV27 to TRBJ2-3; maybe TRBD2 (6 bases). The ends were cut back, 5 bases at V and 2 bases at J, with 11 bases in the middle. The CDR3 extends over 14 amino acids. Germline loops: CDR1 MNHEY, CDR2 SMNVEV (reference sequence). The CDR3, as DNA: TGTGCCAGCAGTCCAGGGACTTTCACAGATACGCAGTATTTT. Translated, it gives CASSPGTFTDTQYF.

V gene TRBV13 combines with J gene TRBJ2-7; 7 bases map to TRBD2. Germline CDR1 reads PRHDT; CDR2 reads FYEKMQ (reference sequence). J gave up 0 bases and V 2 bases, and 4 bases lay outside the gene matches. The CDR3 runs 15 residues. The chain's CDR3 is CASSLRGVGSYEQYF. The CDR3 coding sequence is TGTGCCAGCAGCTTACGGGGGGTGGGCTCCTACGAGCAGTACTTC.

The rearrangement joins TRBV28 to TRBJ2-1; a possible D gene is TRBD1 (5 bases). Germline loops: CDR1 MDHEN, CDR2 SYDVKM. This CDR3 is 14 amino acids long. The ends were cut back, 10 bases at V and 3 bases at J, with 16 bases in the middle. As DNA, the CDR3 is TGTGCCATCAAAGACAGTAGTAACTACAATGAGCAGTTCTTC. This encodes CAIKDSSNYNEQFF. The whole variable domain, remainder taken from reference TRBV28 and TRBJ2-1, is DVKVTQSSRYLVKRTGEKVFLECVQDMDHENMFWYRQDPGLGLRLIYFSYDVKMKEKGDIPEGYSVSREKKERFSLILESASTNQTSMYLCAIKDSSNYNEQFFGPGTRLTVL.

The rearrangement joins TRBV14 to TRBJ2-7; D gene unclear. CDR3 length: 14 amino acids. Deletions cut 1 base from V and 3 bases from J, with 10 bases between. The germline gives CDR1 SGHDN, CDR2 FVKESK. The CDR3 loop reads CASSQVTHDYEQYF. The CDR3 DNA follows: TGTGCCAGCAGCCAAGTCACTCATGACTACGAGCAGTACTTC.

The chain employs TRBV11-2 and TRBJ2-7; 9 nucleotides agree with TRBD2. The CDR3 loop spans 16 amino acids. CDR1 SGHAT and CDR2 FQNNGV come from the germline V gene. J gave up 3 bases and V 4 bases, and 10 bases lay outside the gene matches. The CDR3 region has the DNA TGTGCCAGCAGCTCGGATAGCGGGAGTATGCGCTACGAGCAGTACTTC. Amino acids: CASSSDSGSMRYEQYF.

This chain joins TRBV7-6 and TRBJ1-4, with 9 bases lining up with TRBD1. The CDR3 length is 16 residues. Losses at the gene ends were 5 bases for V and 6 bases for J; bases not matched to a gene: 10. Germline values: CDR1 SGHVS, CDR2 FNYEAQ. The CDR3 DNA reads TGTGCCAGCAGCCCGGGACAGGGCGGAATATATGAAAAACTGTTTTTT. Amino acids: CASSPGQGGIYEKLFF.

The chain couples TRBV5-1 to TRBJ1-2; TRBD1 aligns across 9 bases. Germline loops: CDR1 SGHRS, CDR2 YFSETQ. The CDR3 is 16 amino acids. V dropped 3 bases and J dropped 4; count of bases not matched to a gene: 10. CDR3 nucleotide sequence: TGCGCCAGCAGCTCCATCGGGACAGGGAGTGGCTATGGCTACACCTTC. Amino acid sequence: CASSSIGTGSGYGYTF.

As concerns this clone: The germline gene is not matched at one end of the junction; a read error may be the cause. The chain links TRBV27 to TRBJ2-1, with 8 bases that match TRBD2. CDR1 and CDR2 from the germline V gene are MNHEY and SMNVEV (reference sequence). The CDR3 runs 16 residues. The DNA for the CDR3 is TGTGCCAGCAGTACCGAAGCGGGAGTCTCCCACAATGAGCAGTTCTTC. Translating it yields CASSTEAGVSHNEQFF.

The chain combines TRBV18 with TRBJ2-1, with 7 bases fitting TRBD1. V lost 3 bases to trimming and J lost 0 bases; unmatched junction nucleotides: 8. CDR3 length: 17 residues. The germline CDR1 and CDR2 sequences are KGHSH and LQKENI. CDR3: CASSPDKGAISYNEQFF. The CDR3 bases are TGTGCCAGCTCACCGGATAAGGGGGCTATCTCCTACAATGAGCAGTTCTTC.

The chain is built from TRBV10-3 and TRBJ2-1, with D unclear. Trimming removed 4 bases from V and 0 bases from J, with 7 bases in between. The CDR3 extends over 14 amino acids. From germline, CDR1 is ENHRY and CDR2 SYGVKD. The CDR3 loop is CAISAGPSYNEQFF. The CDR3 DNA is TGTGCCATCAGTGCGGGCCCCTCCTACAATGAGCAGTTCTTC.

The V and J genes are TRBV5-5 and TRBJ2-7; D is possibly TRBD1 (5 bases). Germline lookup yields CDR1 SGHKS and CDR2 YYEKEE (reference sequence). V was trimmed by 4 bases and J by 4 bases, leaving 18 bases between them. This CDR3 contains 15 residues. The CDR3 sequence: CASSVQDRLRYEQYF. CDR3 coding DNA: TGTGCCAGCAGCGTACAGGACCGCCTTCGGTACGAGCAGTACTTC. The complete variable domain, with remaining parts taken from reference TRBV5-5 and TRBJ2-7, reads DAGVTQSPTHLIKTRGQQVTLRCSPISGHKSVSWYQQVLGQGPQFIFQYYEKEERGRGNFPDRFSARQFPNYSSELNVNALLLGDSALYLCASSVQDRLRYEQYFGPGTRLTVT.

The CDR3 sequence: CASTTLGIGELFF. CDR3 coding DNA: TGTGCCAGCACGACCCTGGGTATCGGGGAGCTGTTTTTT. The chain couples TRBV25-1 to TRBJ2-2, with D hard to call. CDR3 size: 13 residues. Trimming removed 7 bases from V and 7 bases from J, with 13 bases in between. In germline, CDR1 is MGHDK, CDR2 SYGVNS.

The V call is TRBV2, the J call TRBJ2-7, with D maybe TRBD2 (5 bases). V shed 4 bases and J shed 1 base, with 11 bases lying between them. The CDR3 spans 14 residues. Germline assignment: CDR1 SNHLY and CDR2 FYNNEI. In DNA, the CDR3 is TGTGCCAGCAGTGGGTTCGGCGGGTCCTACGAGCAGTACTTC. Encoded protein: CASSGFGGSYEQYF.

The chain combines TRBV7-9 with TRBJ2-1; D call uncertain. Germline values: CDR1 SEHNR, CDR2 FQNEAQ (reference sequence). This CDR3 contains 12 residues. V dropped 5 bases and J dropped 7 bases, with 9 bases sitting between them. CDR3 bases: TGTGCCAGCAGCGGGATAGGGAATGAGCAGTTCTTC. Translated, it gives CASSGIGNEQFF.

The rearrangement uses TRBV7-9 and TRBJ1-1, with a tentative D call TRBD1 (5 bases). Germline V CDR1 and CDR2: SEHNR, FQNEAQ (reference sequence). This CDR3 is 14 amino acids long. V was pared by 11 bases and J by 1 base, with 17 bases between. The CDR3 nucleotides read TGTGCCGTAAGGGGCCCCTCAGGGAACACTGAAGCTTTCTTT. This encodes CAVRGPSGNTEAFF. Combining the CDR3 with reference TRBV7-9 and TRBJ1-1 gives the whole variable domain DTGVSQNPRHKITKRGQNVTFRCDPISEHNRLYWYRQTLGQGPEFLTYFQNEAQLEKSRLLSDRFSAERPKGSFSTLEIQRTEQGDSAMYLCAVRGPSGNTEAFFGQGTRLTVV.

This clone was recorded once. V usage is TRBV7-2 and J usage is TRBJ2-7; 7 bases fit TRBD2. V lost 3 bases to trimming and J lost 1 base; unmatched junction nucleotides: 15. CDR3 length: 18 residues. From germline, CDR1 is SGHTA and CDR2 FQGNSA. CDR3 nucleotides: TGTGCCAGCAGCTTCAGGCAGCGGGAAGCTCTAACTTCCTACGAGCAGTACTTC. Amino acid sequence: CASSFRQREALTSYEQYF.